The TCR beta chain described here comes from a study of identical twins. Whole-study findings and limits: Excess sharing by twins proved weaker in beta out-of-frame sequences. Invariant MAIT and iNKT cells may have partly biased zero-insertion analyses. Insertions were fewer in abundant cord blood beta clonotypes, whereas memory repertoires showed none of this pattern.

There are 14 residues in the CDR3. Trimming removed 1 base at V and 4 bases at J, with 8 bases between. CDR1 LGHDT and CDR2 YNNKEL come from the germline V gene (reference sequence). TCRdb independently ran MiXCR on the 5' RACE reads; one entry per CDR3 protein. Of around 1.7 million distinct CDR3 sequences listed, under 35% are singletons. About this clonotype itself: Its target is unknown.

This TCR was recovered from a newborn girl in good health. The sample taken for sequencing was cord blood. This chain connects TRBV3-1 to TRBJ2-1; no definite D call. The CDR3 DNA reads TGTGCCAGCAGCCAAGGGTTTGGGTACAATGAGCAGTTCTTC. This encodes CASSQGFGYNEQFF.